These 20 T cell receptor beta chains were sequenced from one sample in a study of T-cell memory formation after mild COVID-19 (dated by TCRdb to the early 2020s). The library was generated by 5' RACE. Data came from an Illumina NovaSeq 6000. Clones were called with MiXCR by TCRdb after fastp trimmed the public reads at Q25, and only in-frame beta chains were retained. Rows merge per CDR3 protein into single entries with the most common DNA and genes. Counted in this sample were approximately 250,000 distinct CDR3 sequences; 15% of them appeared once. The top ten clonotypes cover more than 2% of the sample. The sample taken for sequencing was PBMCs or a T cell subset sorted from them (not recorded which). Receptors originate from an adult woman who had mild COVID-19 (a few samples of this study predate the infection). The sample titles of this study are shuffled in the database, so cell type and time point are left out; the donor was told from shared clones.

This clonotype was seen a few times. The rearrangement links TRBV7-9 to TRBJ2-7, with D possibly TRBD1 on 6 matching bases. CDR3 length equals 13 residues. V lost 2 bases and J 9 bases, leaving 14 bases between the germline ends. Germline CDR1 is SEHNR and CDR2 is FQNEAQ (reference sequence). CDR3 coding DNA: TGTGCCAGCAGCTTATCAGGGGCCTGGGGGCAGTACTTC. It encodes CASSLSGAWGQYF.

This clonotype was detected only a few times. The CDR3 loop reads CASSVTSGRVTEQFF. The CDR3 coding sequence is TGTGCCAGCAGCGTCACTAGCGGGAGGGTTACTGAGCAGTTCTTC. The chain recombines TRBV9 with TRBJ2-1; 13 bases agree with TRBD2. CDR1 SGDLS and CDR2 YYNGEE come from the germline V gene. V was clipped by 2 bases and J by 9 bases; unmatched bases: 5. CDR3 size: 15 residues.

The CDR3 spells CASSQGGNSPLHF. The CDR3 coding sequence is TGTGCCAGCAGCCAAGGGGGGAACTCACCCCTCCACTTT. The chain is built from TRBV25-1 and TRBJ1-6; weak D call: TRBD1 (6 bases). CDR1 MGHDK and CDR2 SYGVNS come from the germline V gene. V lost 6 bases to trimming and J lost 10 bases, with 13 bases between them. CDR3 size: 13 residues.

This chain connects TRBV4-1 to TRBJ2-2; TRBD1 agrees at 8 bases. Trimming cost V 4 bases and J 6 bases; bases outside gene matches: 4. CDR1 and CDR2 (germline): MGHRA, YSYEKL. CDR3 length: 14 residues. CDR3 nucleotides: TGCGCCAGCAGCCCGGACAGGGCCGCCGGGGAGCTGTTTTTT. Translated, it gives CASSPDRAAGELFF.

V usage is TRBV5-8 and J usage is TRBJ2-4, with D perhaps given as TRBD1 or TRBD2 (5 bases each). Trimming pared 3 bases from V and 0 bases from J, leaving 13 bases between. CDR3 length: 16 residues. The germline V gene encodes CDR1 SGHTS and CDR2 YDEGEE. The CDR3 loop is CASSSGRLLAKNIQYF. The CDR3 coding sequence is TGTGCCAGCAGCTCGGGACGGCTGCTAGCCAAAAACATTCAGTACTTC. Using reference TRBV5-8 and TRBJ2-4 for the parts outside the CDR3, the full variable domain is EAGVTQSPTHLIKTRGQQATLRCSPISGHTSVYWYQQALGLGLQFLLWYDEGEERNRGNFPPRFSGRQFPNYSSELNVNALELEDSALYLCASSSGRLLAKNIQYFGAGTRLSVL.

This clonotype has more than one count but fewer than ten. V usage is TRBV6-5 and J usage is TRBJ1-1; 8 nucleotides align to TRBD1. V lost 6 bases, J lost 1 base, and 7 bases stayed unmatched. This CDR3 comprises 15 residues. The V gene's germline CDR1 is MNHEY and CDR2 SVGAGI. For the CDR3, the DNA is TGTGCCAGCAGACCTAGACAGGGGCGGAACACTGAAGCTTTCTTT. Translated: CASRPRQGRNTEAFF.

This clonotype has just a few counts. Written as DNA, the CDR3 is TGCAGCGTCGTGAAAAGGGCTGGAAGGGACACTGAAGCTTTCTTT. Translating gives CSVVKRAGRDTEAFF. The chain combines TRBV29-1 with TRBJ1-1; D gene ambiguous. Trimming removed 6 bases from V and 3 bases from J, with 20 bases in between. The CDR3 length is 15 residues. Germline V lookup: CDR1 SQVTM, CDR2 ANQGSEA.

The chain carries TRBV5-1 and TRBJ1-2, with 12 bases fitting TRBD1. J was trimmed by 4 bases and V by 3 bases; bases with no gene match: 13. Germline values: CDR1 SGHRS, CDR2 YFSETQ. This CDR3 contains 18 residues. This CDR3 reads CASSSLPGQGARSYGYTF. The CDR3, as DNA: TGCGCCAGCAGCTCCTTACCGGGACAGGGGGCGAGGAGCTATGGCTACACCTTC.

This clonotype has just a few counts. This chain uses TRBV6-6 with TRBJ2-7; 14 nucleotides agree with TRBD2. The ends lost 5 bases at V and 13 bases at J; junction bases unmatched: 10. The CDR3 consists of 14 residues. Per germline, CDR1 MNHNY and CDR2 SVGAGI (reference sequence). The CDR3 sequence: CASSVAGTSGRSYF. The CDR3 DNA sequence: TGTGCCAGCAGTGTAGCCGGGACTAGCGGGAGAAGTTACTTC.

This clonotype appeared a few times. This chain connects TRBV6-5 to TRBJ2-3, with D possibly being TRBD1 (6 bases). This CDR3 is 12 amino acids long. Trimming took off 5 bases at V and 10 bases at J, with 13 bases between the two ends. CDR1 MNHEY and CDR2 SVGAGI come from the germline V gene. The CDR3 DNA reads as TGTGCCAGCAGTGGACAGTTAGGCGCGCAGTATTTT. Translation: CASSGQLGAQYF.

Only a few counts were recorded for this clonotype. V usage is TRBV30 and J usage is TRBJ2-7; 9 bases match TRBD2. After removal of 2 bases from V and 6 bases from J, the junction contained 8 bases not matched to a gene. The CDR3 covers 14 residues. The germline V gene encodes CDR1 GTSNPN and CDR2 SVGIG (reference sequence). CDR3 in amino acids: CAWSKVAGVSEQYF. The CDR3 bases are TGTGCCTGGAGTAAGGTAGCGGGAGTAAGCGAGCAGTACTTC.

The gene calls are TRBV7-2 and TRBJ2-5, with D perhaps given as TRBD1 or TRBD2 (5 bases each). V lost 3 bases to trimming and J lost 2 bases, with 7 bases between them. Germline CDR1 reads SGHTA; CDR2 reads FQGNSA. The CDR3 consists of 13 residues. The CDR3 nucleotides are TGTGCCAGCAGCTTCGGGGCTCAAGAGACCCAGTACTTC. Translation: CASSFGAQETQYF.

J is TRBJ1-1 and V is TRBV7-9; TRBD1 agrees at 9 bases. Germline CDR1 is SEHNR and CDR2 is FQNEAQ (reference sequence). This CDR3 comprises 14 residues. Trimming cost V 5 bases and J 1 base; bases outside gene matches: 2. CDR3 sequence reads: CASSRDRANTEAFF. As DNA, the CDR3 is TGTGCCAGCAGCCGGGACAGGGCGAACACTGAAGCTTTCTTT.

The chain has TRBV29-1 and TRBJ1-1, with D unclear. This CDR3 is built from 11 residues. In germline, CDR1 is SQVTM, CDR2 ANQGSEA. V was trimmed by 2 bases and J by 3 bases, leaving 4 bases between them. This CDR3 reads CSVEQHTEAFF. CDR3 bases: TGCAGCGTTGAACAGCACACTGAAGCTTTCTTT.

Ten or more counts support this clonotype. This chain links TRBV5-1 with TRBJ2-3; tentative D call: TRBD1 (5 bases). Deletions cut 0 bases from V and 4 bases from J, with 15 bases between. The germline V gene has CDR1 SGHRS and CDR2 YFSETQ. This CDR3 spans 16 amino acids. The CDR3 nucleotides are TGCGCCAGCAGCTTGGCCTCCAGGGCCGTCGCAGATACGCAGTATTTT. Translating it yields CASSLASRAVADTQYF.

The V and J genes are TRBV12-3 or TRBV12-4 and TRBJ2-4; 14 bases align to TRBD2. V shed 6 bases and J 2 bases; nucleotides not matched to a gene: 9. The CDR3 is 18 residues long. The CDR3 region is CASRRLAGGPGTKNIQYF. CDR3 nucleotide sequence: TGTGCCAGCAGGCGACTAGCGGGAGGGCCGGGAACCAAAAACATTCAGTACTTC.

The V and J genes are TRBV6-6 and TRBJ2-1; the match to TRBD2 covers 7 bases. The CDR3 sequence is 14 residues long. CDR1 is MNHNY, CDR2 SVGAGI, per germline (reference sequence). After removal of 1 base from V and 9 bases from J, the junction contained 6 bases not matched to a gene. CDR3 in amino acids: CASSYWRELGEQFF. In DNA, the CDR3 is TGTGCCAGCAGTTACTGGCGGGAGCTTGGTGAGCAGTTCTTC.

This clonotype was counted between two and nine times. The rearrangement uses TRBV9 and TRBJ1-4; TRBD1 might be the D (6 bases). Germline loops: CDR1 SGDLS, CDR2 YYNGEE. The CDR3 is made up of 15 amino acids. V gave up 4 bases and J gave up 5 bases, with 15 bases separating them. In DNA form, the CDR3 reads TGTGCCAGCAGCCATAGCGGACAGACAAATGAAAAACTGTTTTTT. It yields the protein CASSHSGQTNEKLFF.

The V call is TRBV20-1, the J call TRBJ2-3; D tentatively reads TRBD1 or TRBD2 (5 bases each). V was clipped by 6 bases and J by 6 bases, with 10 bases between them. In germline, CDR1 is DFQATT, CDR2 SNEGSKA (reference sequence). CDR3 length: 11 amino acids. The CDR3 nucleotides read TGCAGTGCCGAGGGACCGGATACGCAGTATTTT. It is translated as CSAEGPDTQYF.

This clonotype was seen only a few times. The chain recombines TRBV20-1 with TRBJ1-2; 8 positions agree with TRBD1. The CDR3 loop spans 14 amino acids. CDR1 is DFQATT, CDR2 SNEGSKA, per germline (reference sequence). V lost 1 base, J lost 6 bases, and 7 bases stayed unmatched. CDR3 DNA: TGCAGTGCTAGAGGCCGGACAGGGACCCATGGCTACACCTTC. Translated, it gives CSARGRTGTHGYTF.